These 7 T cell receptor beta chains originate from one sample sequenced in a study of graft-versus-host responses after intestinal transplantation. Profiled with immunoSEQ multiplex PCR; TCRdb holds only in-frame clones, not every one. In the table there are almost 85,000 clones, about nine tenths of which are singletons. Their antigens remain unidentified. Sequences were derived from unstimulated CD4+ T cells sorted from spleen or lymph node cells, sampled before intestinal transplant. All receptors derive from a human donor who received an intestinal transplant.

The chain recombines TRBV7-2 with TRBJ2-3; no firm D call. The CDR3 has 14 residues. Trimming took 3 bases from V and 5 from J, leaving 12 bases between them. The germline V gene encodes CDR1 SGHTA and CDR2 FQGNSA. The CDR3 DNA follows: TGTGCCAGCAGCTTGATGAGCGTCAGAGATACGCAGTATTTT. Amino acid sequence: CASSLMSVRDTQYF.

The chain uses TRBV9 and TRBJ2-7; 7 bases are a match to TRBD1. This CDR3 has 14 residues. The V gene's germline CDR1 is SGDLS and CDR2 YYNGEE. J lost 2 bases, V lost 0 bases, and 2 bases had no gene match. The DNA for the CDR3 is TGTGCCAGCAGCGTAGATCAGGGGGCCTACGAGCAGTACTTC. Protein: CASSVDQGAYEQYF.

The chain links TRBV7-2 to TRBJ2-1, with 7 nucleotides matching TRBD2. CDR3 size: 15 residues. Germline trimming cut 5 bases from V and 4 bases from J; bases unmatched to any gene: 8. CDR1 is SGHTA, CDR2 FQGNSA, per germline. The DNA of the CDR3 is TGTGCCAGCAGCCCCGCTGTGGGGGGGTACAATGAGCAGTTCTTC. As protein: CASSPAVGGYNEQFF.

The chain is built from TRBV19 and TRBJ1-1, with D tentatively TRBD1 (6 bases). This CDR3 region has 15 residues. The V end lost 5 bases, the J end lost 1 base, and 14 bases lay between the germline ends. CDR1 and CDR2 from the germline V gene are LNHDA and SQIVND (reference sequence). CDR3 sequence (DNA): TGTGCCAGTAGTGTACAGGGTACGAGGAACACTGAAGCTTTCTTT. Protein sequence: CASSVQGTRNTEAFF.

V and J are TRBV5-1 and TRBJ1-1; tentative D call: TRBD1 (5 bases). The CDR3 is made up of 17 amino acids. The germline CDR1 and CDR2 sequences are SGHRS and YFSETQ. V was cut by 0 bases and J by 2 bases, with 17 bases left in between. The CDR3 protein is CASSLDVQGAYNTEAFF. The CDR3 DNA sequence: TGCGCCAGCAGCTTGGATGTTCAAGGGGCCTATAACACTGAAGCTTTCTTT.

The chain has TRBV19 and TRBJ2-2, with D possibly TRBD1 on 7 matching bases. Trimming cost V 7 bases and J 7 bases, with 16 bases left between them. The CDR3 loop spans 14 amino acids. Germline V gene sequence: CDR1 LNHDA, CDR2 SQIVND (reference sequence). In DNA, the CDR3 is TGTGCCAGTATTAAAACAGGGGACTTCGGGGAGCTGTTTTTT. As protein: CASIKTGDFGELFF.

The rearrangement links TRBV7-2 to TRBJ2-5, with TRBD2 matching 10 bases. This CDR3 region has 15 residues. Trimming took 5 bases from V and 5 from J; bases not matched to a gene: 8. Germline V gene data show CDR1 as SGHTA and CDR2 as FQGNSA. This chain's CDR3 is CASSRSSGGGETQYF. DNA of the CDR3: TGTGCCAGCAGCCGGTCTAGCGGGGGCGGGGAGACCCAGTACTTC.